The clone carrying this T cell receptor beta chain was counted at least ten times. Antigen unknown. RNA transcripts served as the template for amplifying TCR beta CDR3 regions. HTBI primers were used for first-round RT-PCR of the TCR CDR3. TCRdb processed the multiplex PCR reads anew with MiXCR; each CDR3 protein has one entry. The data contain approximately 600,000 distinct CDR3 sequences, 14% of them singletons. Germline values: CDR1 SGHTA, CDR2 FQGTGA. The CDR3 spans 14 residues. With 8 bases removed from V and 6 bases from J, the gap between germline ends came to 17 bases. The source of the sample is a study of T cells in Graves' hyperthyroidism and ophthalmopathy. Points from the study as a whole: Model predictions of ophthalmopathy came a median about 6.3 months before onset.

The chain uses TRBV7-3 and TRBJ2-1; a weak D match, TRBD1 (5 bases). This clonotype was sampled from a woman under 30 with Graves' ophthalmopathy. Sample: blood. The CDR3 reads CASGRIGALNEQFF. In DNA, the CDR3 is TGTGCCAGCGGTAGAATTGGGGCCCTCAATGAGCAGTTCTTC.